The 15 T cell receptor beta chains below come from one sample, sequenced in a study of cytomegalovirus exposure and HLA in healthy donors. The repertoire was sequenced with immunoSEQ multiplex PCR; TCRdb's copy has only in-frame clones and lacks some. This repertoire shows some 74,000 clones, 80% to 95% found once; its top ten account for 3.5% to 4%. Sequencing was performed on PBMCs. These receptors originate from a woman younger than 45 in good health and CMV-seronegative.

V is TRBV7-9 and J is TRBJ1-3, with D maybe TRBD1 (5 bases). V lost 1 base to trimming and J lost 1 base, with 11 bases between them. There are 16 residues in the CDR3. Germline CDR1 and CDR2: SEHNR and FQNEAQ (reference sequence). This CDR3 reads CASSLGTGWSGNTIYF. The DNA for the CDR3 is TGTGCCAGCAGCTTAGGAACAGGCTGGTCTGGAAACACCATATATTTT.

This chain joins TRBV27 and TRBJ1-1; D is uncertain. V gave up 6 bases and J gave up 0 bases, with 8 bases separating them. CDR1 is MNHEY, CDR2 SMNVEV, per germline (reference sequence). The CDR3 is made up of 13 amino acids. The CDR3 DNA follows: TGTGCCAGCAGCTTAAGCCTGAACACTGAAGCTTTCTTT. Residues: CASSLSLNTEAFF.

The J gene is TRBJ2-7, the V gene TRBV6-1; 8 bases agree with TRBD2. The CDR3 is 14 amino acids. V shed 5 bases and J 7 bases; nucleotides not matched to a gene: 10. Germline CDR1 reads MNHNS; CDR2 reads SASEGT. The CDR3 DNA sequence: TGTGCCAGCAGTTCCGGGACTAGTGGGTTGGAGCAGTACTTC. This translates into CASSSGTSGLEQYF.

The rearrangement links TRBV7-6 to TRBJ2-3, with TRBD2 matching over 10 bases. Germline loops: CDR1 SGHVS, CDR2 FNYEAQ. V shed 6 bases, J shed 4 bases, and the junction held 4 bases outside the gene matches. This CDR3 has 14 amino acids. In DNA, the CDR3 is TGTGCCAGCAGTCGGGGGACTAGCGCAGATACGCAGTATTTT. Its translation: CASSRGTSADTQYF.

Worth noting for this clone: One junction end disagrees with the germline gene, perhaps due to a read error. The J gene is TRBJ2-2, the V gene TRBV7-7, with TRBD1 matching 9 bases. Germline values: CDR1 SSHAT, CDR2 FNYEAQ (reference sequence). CDR3 length: 15 amino acids. The CDR3 DNA is TGTGCTAGCAGCTTGACAGGGGGTAACACCGGGGAGCTGTTTTTT. Amino acids: CASSLTGGNTGELFF.

The V and J genes are TRBV5-1 and TRBJ1-1, with D possibly TRBD1 on 6 matching bases. Germline V gene data show CDR1 as SGHRS and CDR2 as YFSETQ. The V end was cut by 4 bases, the J end by 4 bases, with 17 bases between. The CDR3 spans 15 residues. CDR3 amino acids: CASSATQGRGTEAFF. The CDR3 DNA reads as TGCGCCAGCAGCGCTACACAGGGAAGGGGCACTGAAGCTTTCTTT.

The genes are TRBV7-2 and TRBJ1-1; no clear D. The CDR3 totals 13 residues. From germline, CDR1 is SGHTA and CDR2 FQGNSA. Trimming took off 5 bases at V and 1 base at J, with 8 bases between the two ends. The CDR3: CASSRGRNTEAFF. As DNA, the CDR3 is TGTGCCAGCAGCCGCGGCAGGAACACTGAAGCTTTCTTT.

This clone was seen once. The V and J genes are TRBV2 and TRBJ2-1; a weak D match, TRBD1 (5 bases). Per germline, CDR1 SNHLY and CDR2 FYNNEI. Trimming left V 3 bases short and J 8 bases short, with 11 bases between. CDR3 length equals 13 residues. The CDR3 nucleotides read TGTGCCAGCAGTGAGAGGACACCCCATGAGCAGTTCTTC. Residues: CASSERTPHEQFF.

The chain recombines TRBV28 with TRBJ1-1, with D uncertain. This CDR3 comprises 16 residues. From germline, CDR1 is MDHEN and CDR2 SYDVKM. V lost 8 bases, J lost 5 bases, and 24 bases lay in between. CDR3 region: CASHSPGDPRTTEAFF. The CDR3 DNA reads as TGTGCCAGCCACTCTCCCGGGGATCCTAGGACTACTGAAGCTTTCTTT.

This clone has more than one count but fewer than ten. Other nucleotide sequences in the sample specify the same CDR3. This rearrangement joins TRBV27 to TRBJ2-5; tentative D call: TRBD2 (5 bases). The CDR3 loop spans 13 amino acids. From germline, CDR1 is MNHEY and CDR2 SMNVEV (reference sequence). Trimming removed 2 bases from V and 5 bases from J, with 9 bases in between. The CDR3 protein is CASSLTRGETQYF. As DNA, the CDR3 is TGTGCCAGCAGTTTAACCCGGGGTGAGACCCAGTACTTC.

The chain's CDR3 is CASQGRGAGAYTDTQYF. The CDR3 DNA reads as TGTGCCAGCCAGGGCAGGGGAGCGGGGGCCTACACAGATACGCAGTATTTT. V usage is TRBV28 and J usage is TRBJ2-3, with 8 bases identical to TRBD2. Looked up from germline, CDR1 is MDHEN and CDR2 is SYDVKM. V was pared by 8 bases and J by 2 bases, with 15 bases of the junction left unmatched. CDR3 length: 17 amino acids.

The chain links TRBV6-6 to TRBJ2-2; TRBD2 matches at 11 bases. The CDR3 has 16 residues. Per the germline V gene, CDR1 is MNHNY and CDR2 is SVGAGI (reference sequence). The V segment lost 3 bases and the J segment 7 bases; nucleotides outside the gene matches: 7. As DNA, the CDR3 is TGTGCCAGCAGTTATGGACTAGCGGGTTTAGGCGGGGAGCTGTTTTTT. Translated: CASSYGLAGLGGELFF.

The genes are TRBV7-8 and TRBJ1-1, with D possibly TRBD1 on 5 matching bases. The CDR3 length is 17 residues. CDR1 and CDR2 (germline): SGHVS, FQNEAQ. Trimming removed 5 bases from V and 5 bases from J, with 24 bases in between. CDR3: CASSTRDSPIKGTEAFF. As DNA, the CDR3 is TGTGCCAGCAGCACCCGGGACTCGCCGATAAAGGGGACTGAAGCTTTCTTT. Drawing the rest from reference TRBV7-8 and TRBJ1-1, the complete variable domain is GAGVSQSPRYKVAKRGQDVALRCDPISGHVSLFWYQQALGQGPEFLTYFQNEAQLDKSGLPSDRFFAERPEGSVSTLKIQRTQQEDSAVYLCASSTRDSPIKGTEAFFGQGTRLTVV.

This clone was counted only a few times. The chain is built from TRBV19 and TRBJ1-2, with D perhaps TRBD1 (6 bases). Trimming pared 5 bases from V and 5 bases from J, leaving 12 bases between. Germline lookup yields CDR1 LNHDA and CDR2 SQIVND (reference sequence). This CDR3 region has 13 residues. CDR3 amino acids: CASSVGTLYGYTF. The CDR3 DNA reads TGTGCCAGTAGTGTCGGGACACTATATGGCTACACCTTC.

J is TRBJ2-1 and V is TRBV9; D remains ambiguous. Germline CDR1 SGDLS, CDR2 YYNGEE. Trimming removed 0 bases from V and 8 bases from J, with 12 bases in between. The CDR3 covers 14 residues. CDR3 in amino acids: CASSVVSEVDEQFF. For the CDR3, the DNA is TGTGCCAGCAGCGTAGTGTCCGAGGTCGATGAGCAGTTCTTC.